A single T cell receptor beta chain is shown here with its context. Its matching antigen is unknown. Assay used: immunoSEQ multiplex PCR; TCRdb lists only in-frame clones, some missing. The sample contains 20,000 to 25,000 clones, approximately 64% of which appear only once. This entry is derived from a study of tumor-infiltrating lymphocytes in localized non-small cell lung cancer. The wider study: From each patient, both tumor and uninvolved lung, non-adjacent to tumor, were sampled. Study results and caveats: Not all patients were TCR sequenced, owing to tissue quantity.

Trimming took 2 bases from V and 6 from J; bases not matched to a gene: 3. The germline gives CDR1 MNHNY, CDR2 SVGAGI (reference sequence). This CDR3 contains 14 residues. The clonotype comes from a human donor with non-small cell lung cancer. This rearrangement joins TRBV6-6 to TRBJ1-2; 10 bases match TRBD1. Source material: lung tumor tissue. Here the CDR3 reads CASSYLGQGNGYTF. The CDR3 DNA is TGTGCCAGCAGTTACCTGGGACAGGGGAATGGCTACACCTTC.